This TCR beta chain was documented in a study of CD8 T cells in Susac syndrome (dated 2019 in TCRdb). Background on the whole study: Among the sequenced Susac syndrome patients, about 6 had clinically active disease and eight or nine were in clinical remission. Clonality of the CD8+ T cell repertoire was compared between eleven to twelve healthy donors, around 14 Susac syndrome patients and fewer than 16 multiple sclerosis patients. At blood withdrawal, Susac syndrome patients were therapy-naive, treated with corticosteroids (with IVIg additionally given to some), or treated with IVIg alone. The study used repertoire sequencing to test whether antigen drove CD8+ T cell activation and differentiation in Susac syndrome. The research as a whole found: CD8+ repertoires in Susac syndrome showed clonal expansion, which was highest in CD8+ TEMRA cells and was greater in clinically active patients than in remitting patients. Looking at Susac-specific public clones, the researchers identified some 15 in the total CD8+ repertoire and roughly 5 in the CD8+ TEMRA repertoire. The study acknowledged that relatively few individuals were included in the TCR sequencing and HLA analysis.

Peripheral blood CD8+ and CD4+ T cells from healthy donors, Susac syndrome patients and multiple sclerosis patients were profiled using high-throughput TCR beta sequencing. Recently defined diagnostic criteria for definite or probable disease were met by the Susac syndrome patients. Bulk CD8+ and CD4+ T cells were purified by magnetic negative isolation, whereas CD8+ TEMRA cells were enriched by FACS. Blood was collected in EDTA tubes and processed within 24 hours, with PBMCs isolated through density gradient centrifugation. PBMCs intended for TCR sequencing were cryopreserved in liquid nitrogen and thawed later in a water bath at 37 degrees C. The sorted or isolated CD4+, CD8+ and CD8+ TEMRA cells reached a purity of at least 90%. RNA was extracted using the RNeasy kit, and about 0.45 to 1 ug of the RNA was reverse transcribed with random hexamers. The immunoSEQ multiplex PCR assay, covering 54 Vbeta and 13 Jbeta segments, was used to amplify TCR beta CDR3 regions. Bias from PCR amplification was corrected by using a synthetic template baseline for primer optimization and for computational correction. The authors processed their data as follows. Only productive sequences were kept, with reads annotated to V, D and J genes according to IMGT and analyzed in immunoSEQ Analyzer. Clonality was calculated as one minus the Shannon entropy normalized by log2 of the number of productive unique sequences. For each patient and control, public and private clones were evaluated within the 100 most prevalent clones. Clones were defined as Susac-specific when absent from the healthy and MS cohorts, from about 1,100 published viral clones and from other ImmuneACCESS disease sequences. TCRdb passed the public sequencing reads through fastp at Q25 and MiXCR, retaining productive beta sequences. Records with the same CDR3 protein are collapsed into one entry carrying the most frequent genes and DNA. The V and J calls and clone size are TCRdb's, not the authors'. A total of some 130,000 distinct CDR3 sequences appear in this sample, approximately 95% of them only once. Clones ranked in the top ten supply about 0.18% of the sample.

Of note for this clonotype: Its antigen is unknown. Base quality data are lacking; no much larger clone is found one base away.

Sequenced material: CD8+ T cells from PBMCs. The sequence derives from a human donor with Susac syndrome.

CDR3 protein: CASSFGLKETQYF. At the DNA level, the sequence is TGTGCCAGCAGCTTTGGACTTAAAGAGACCCAGTACTTC. The chain couples TRBV7-3 to TRBJ2-5; a tentative D match to TRBD2 spans 5 bases. V is clipped by 3 bases and J by 3 bases, and the sequence between their germline boundaries is 8 bases long. Taken from cysteine to phenylalanine, the CDR3 has 13 residues. The kept DNA is CDR3 alone, 39 bases in frame from the first base. The CDR1 and CDR2 encoded by the germline V gene are SGHTA and FQGTGA.